One and the same sample provided the 9 T cell receptor beta chains below, sequenced in a study of blood T cell repertoires in COVID-19. Some clones are missing from TCRdb's copy, which holds only in-frame ones; the method was immunoSEQ multiplex PCR. In the table there are 400,000 to 550,000 clones, about 85% of which are singletons. The sample consisted of PBMCs or T cells enriched from blood (not recorded which). These receptors were taken from a woman in her late teens or twenties with acute COVID-19.

The chain employs TRBV7-9 and TRBJ1-2; D is perhaps TRBD1 (5 bases). The CDR3 length is 15 residues. V gave up 0 bases and J gave up 4 bases, with 12 bases separating them. Germline assignment: CDR1 SEHNR and CDR2 FQNEAQ (reference sequence). DNA of the CDR3: TGTGCCAGCAGCTTAGCGCAGGAGGGGAGCTATGGCTACACCTTC. Translation gives CASSLAQEGSYGYTF.

The chain has TRBV28 and TRBJ1-5; TRBD1 matches at 7 bases. Germline V gene data show CDR1 as MDHEN and CDR2 as SYDVKM. CDR3 size: 16 residues. With 2 bases clipped from V and 1 base from J, the junction kept 5 bases outside the gene matches. The CDR3 sequence is CASSLGRQGSNQPQHF. The CDR3 region has the DNA TGTGCCAGCAGTTTAGGCCGACAGGGAAGCAATCAGCCCCAGCATTTT.

The V and J genes are TRBV5-4 and TRBJ2-1; 8 nucleotides match TRBD1. Germline lookup yields CDR1 SGHNT and CDR2 YYREEE (reference sequence). CDR3 length equals 15 residues. V dropped 5 bases and J dropped 6; count of bases not matched to a gene: 10. CDR3 in DNA: TGTGCCAGCAGTTTTGAACAGGGGGATTTCAATGAGCAGTTCTTC. Protein product: CASSFEQGDFNEQFF.

The CDR3 region is CASSSHGGEQFF. The DNA for the CDR3 is TGTGCCAGCAGCTCTCACGGGGGTGAGCAGTTCTTC. The chain joins TRBV12-3 or TRBV12-4 to TRBJ2-1; tentatively, D is TRBD2 (6 bases). The V and J ends lost 6 bases and 9 bases respectively, with 12 bases between them. The CDR3 has 12 amino acids.

V is TRBV5-4 and J is TRBJ2-7; TRBD2 aligns across 13 bases. Germline V CDR1 and CDR2: SGHNT, YYREEE (reference sequence). The CDR3 length is 17 residues. J lost 4 bases, V lost 2 bases, and 9 bases had no gene match. The CDR3 region is CASSLGTSGRAGYEQYF. CDR3 coding DNA: TGTGCCAGCAGCTTAGGAACTAGCGGGAGGGCCGGGTACGAGCAGTACTTC.

The chain uses TRBV9 and TRBJ1-2; TRBD1 might be the D (5 bases). The CDR3 runs to 13 residues. From germline, CDR1 is SGDLS and CDR2 YYNGEE. V was pared by 0 bases and J by 3 bases, with 6 bases between. The CDR3 region is CASSVEQDYGYTF. In DNA, the CDR3 is TGTGCCAGCAGCGTAGAACAGGACTATGGCTACACCTTC.

The CDR3 coding sequence is TGTGCCAGTAGCGCCCGGGGACAGAGGAATGGCTACACCTTC. Protein product: CASSARGQRNGYTF. This rearrangement joins TRBV19 to TRBJ1-2; 7 bases match TRBD1. The CDR3 totals 14 residues. The V gene's germline CDR1 is LNHDA and CDR2 SQIVND (reference sequence). J was trimmed by 6 bases and V by 6 bases; bases with no gene match: 10.

The CDR3 sequence: CASSVDQRQETQYF. The CDR3 nucleotides read TGTGCCAGCAGCGTAGACCAGCGGCAAGAGACCCAGTACTTC. This chain uses TRBV9 with TRBJ2-5, with D tentatively TRBD2 (5 bases). The CDR3 sequence is 14 residues long. Germline values: CDR1 SGDLS, CDR2 YYNGEE. Between the trimmed V and J ends, which lost 0 bases and 2 bases, there was a span of 8 bases.

The chain is built from TRBV7-3 and TRBJ1-6, with D possibly TRBD1 on 6 matching bases. The ends were cut back, 4 bases at V and 7 bases at J, with 14 bases in the middle. CDR3 length: 15 amino acids. The germline V gene has CDR1 SGHTA and CDR2 FQGTGA. DNA of the CDR3: TGTGCCAGCAGCTCCTCGGGGGGCTGGAATTCACCCCTCCACTTT. Translating gives CASSSSGGWNSPLHF.